This record looks at one T cell receptor beta chain sequence and its context. It lacks a known antigen. Base qualities are not provided; no much larger clone lies one nucleotide away. The CDR3 regions of human TCRbeta chains were subjected to immunosequencing. From the authors' description of their analysis: Repertoire TCRs were matched against a reference library of SARS-CoV-2-specific TCRs generated with the MIRA antigen-specificity platform. Breadth was defined as the fraction of unique TCRs that were SARS-CoV-2-associated, and depth was defined as the fraction of total T cells that were SARS-CoV-2-associated. Using the MIRA data, every spike-specific TCR was mapped to the spike region that the TCR reacted to and assigned to either a CD4 or a CD8 class. Log10-transformed breadth and depth values were compared by one-way ANOVA with Sidak's multiple comparisons tests. The source is immuneACCESS, and TCRdb retained only in-frame sequences with V and J called. Part of the clones is not carried over; for the studies checked, unresolved V genes explain less than half of this, and the remainder is unexplained. For V, J and clone size, that table is used; D and trimming come from the DNA. The table for this sample lists 90,000 to 150,000 clones; around nine tenths of them were counted only once. Clones ranked in the top ten supply approximately 4.8% of the sample.

Trimming takes 0 bases off V and 6 bases off J; junction bases not matched to a gene: 6. Spanning cysteine to phenylalanine, the CDR3 consists of 15 amino acids. This entry keeps only the CDR3 DNA: 45 bases, framed from base 1. CDR1 SGHDT and CDR2 YYEEEE are derived from the germline V gene. The time point label, read with the paper, signifies: baseline before first vaccination. Vaccinee samples were obtained from the UK trials COV001 and COV002, which included a single-blind randomized controlled phase 2/3 trial of AZD1222 (ChAdOx1 nCoV-19) in healthy adults. Trial participant PBMC samples were collected at day 0 and day 28 after the second dose for TCRbeta chain sequencing. The data were taken from a study of T cell responses to AZD1222 COVID-19 vaccine (dated by TCRdb to the early 2020s). For the study in its entirety: AZD1222 recipients given second doses at about 4 weeks or at about 12 weeks were pooled, since spike-specific TCR depth and breadth were not found to differ between the two schedules. Trial participants were enrolled by age into subgroups of 18-55, 56-69 and 70-plus years, and around 140, 26 and 57 TCR-sequenced participants, respectively, were included in these subgroups. TCR sequencing was performed for approximately 240 trial participants, of whom around 200 were given two doses of AZD1222 and approximately 25 were given two doses of MenACWY control vaccine. Here is what the overall study found, with its caveats: Because no samples from the day 14 peak response were available, repertoires could be characterized only after the peak T cell response. The 56-69-year group was small, and its depth increase did not reach significance, likely because of low power. Participants were mostly white British, with more females than males. The authors suggested clonal diversity may have been underestimated. CD4 TCRs associated with the vaccine covered the entire spike protein, and the dominant responses were in regions 160-218 and 743-854. After two AZD1222 doses, spike-specific TCR breadth and depth were significantly higher than at day 0 and than in MenACWY recipients. Reportedly, close to half of the unique spike-specific TCRs recognized epitopes lying outside the regions that are mutated in the B.1.351 and B.1.1.7 variants. Conclusions about previously exposed vaccinees were limited because only a handful of AZD1222 recipients were SARS-CoV-2 seropositive at baseline.

The sequencing used peripheral blood, collected on day 0 of AZD1222 vaccination. The V gene is TRBV5-6 and the J gene is TRBJ1-2; 9 bases in the middle match TRBD1. This receptor was identified in an adult in good health. The CDR3 protein sequence reads: CASSLGGTGLNGYTF. The base sequence is TGTGCCAGCAGCTTGGGGGGGACAGGGTTGAATGGCTACACCTTC.